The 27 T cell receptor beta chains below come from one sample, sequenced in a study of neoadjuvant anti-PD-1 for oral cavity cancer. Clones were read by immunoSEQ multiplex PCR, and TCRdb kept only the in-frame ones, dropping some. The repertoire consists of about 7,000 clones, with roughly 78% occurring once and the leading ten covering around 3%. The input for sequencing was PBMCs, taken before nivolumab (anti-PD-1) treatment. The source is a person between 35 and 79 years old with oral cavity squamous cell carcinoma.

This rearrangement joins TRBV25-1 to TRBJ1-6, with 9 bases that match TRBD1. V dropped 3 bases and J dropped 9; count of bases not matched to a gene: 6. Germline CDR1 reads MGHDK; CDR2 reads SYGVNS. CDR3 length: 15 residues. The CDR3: CASSDFTGGGSPLHF. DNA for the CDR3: TGTGCCAGCAGTGATTTTACAGGGGGCGGTTCACCCCTCCACTTT.

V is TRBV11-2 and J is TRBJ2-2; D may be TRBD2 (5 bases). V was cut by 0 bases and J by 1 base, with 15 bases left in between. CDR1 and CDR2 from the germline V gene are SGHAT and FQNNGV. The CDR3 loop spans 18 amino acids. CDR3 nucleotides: TGTGCCAGCAGCTTAGAGTCCGGACTGGAGATGAACACCGGGGAGCTGTTTTTT. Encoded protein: CASSLESGLEMNTGELFF.

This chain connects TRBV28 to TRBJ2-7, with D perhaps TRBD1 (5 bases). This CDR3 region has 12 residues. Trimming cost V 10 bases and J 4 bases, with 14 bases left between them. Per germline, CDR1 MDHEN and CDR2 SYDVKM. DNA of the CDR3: TGTGCCACCCAATTCGACAGTTACGAGCAGTACTTC. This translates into CATQFDSYEQYF.

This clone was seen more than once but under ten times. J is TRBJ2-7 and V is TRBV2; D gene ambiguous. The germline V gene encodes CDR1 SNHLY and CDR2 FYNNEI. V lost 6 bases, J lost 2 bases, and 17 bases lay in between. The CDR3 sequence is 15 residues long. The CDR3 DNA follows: TGTGCCAGCAGGCCCCCCGCAGGCGCTACCTACGAGCAGTACTTC. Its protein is CASRPPAGATYEQYF.

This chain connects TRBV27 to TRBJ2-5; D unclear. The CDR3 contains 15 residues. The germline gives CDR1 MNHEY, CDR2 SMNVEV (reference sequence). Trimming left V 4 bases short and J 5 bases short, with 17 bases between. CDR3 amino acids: CASSSRGPKTETQYF. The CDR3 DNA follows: TGTGCCAGCAGTTCCCGAGGTCCGAAGACGGAGACCCAGTACTTC.

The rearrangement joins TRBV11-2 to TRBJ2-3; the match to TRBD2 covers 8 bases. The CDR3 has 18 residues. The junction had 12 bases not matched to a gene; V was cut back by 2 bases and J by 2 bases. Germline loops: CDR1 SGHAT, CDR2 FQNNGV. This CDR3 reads CASSLMGRRGVVTDTQYF. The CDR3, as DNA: TGTGCCAGCAGCTTAATGGGGCGGCGGGGGGTCGTCACAGATACGCAGTATTTT. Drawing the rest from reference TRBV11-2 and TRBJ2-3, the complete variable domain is EAGVAQSPRYKIIEKRQSVAFWCNPISGHATLYWYQQILGQGPKLLIQFQNNGVVDDSQLPKDRFSAERLKGVDSTLKIQPAKLEDSAVYLCASSLMGRRGVVTDTQYFGPGTRLTVL.

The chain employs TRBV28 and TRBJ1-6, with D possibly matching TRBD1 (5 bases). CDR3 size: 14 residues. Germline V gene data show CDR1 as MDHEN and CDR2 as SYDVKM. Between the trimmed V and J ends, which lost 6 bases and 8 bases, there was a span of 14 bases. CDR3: CASRSGTRDSPLHF. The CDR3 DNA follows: TGTGCCAGCAGGTCCGGGACCAGAGATTCACCCCTCCACTTT.

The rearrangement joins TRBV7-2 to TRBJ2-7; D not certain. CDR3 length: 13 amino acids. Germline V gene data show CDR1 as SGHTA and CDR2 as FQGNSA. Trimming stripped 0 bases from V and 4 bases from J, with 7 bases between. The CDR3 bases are TGTGCCAGCAGCTTAGCGCGTCCGTACGAGCAGTACTTC. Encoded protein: CASSLARPYEQYF.

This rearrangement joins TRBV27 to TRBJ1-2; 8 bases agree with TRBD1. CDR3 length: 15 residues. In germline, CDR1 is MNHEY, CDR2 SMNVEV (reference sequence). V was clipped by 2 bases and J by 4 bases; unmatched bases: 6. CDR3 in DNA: TGTGCCAGCAGTTTAGGGGATGACAGGGGCTATGGCTACACCTTC. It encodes CASSLGDDRGYGYTF.

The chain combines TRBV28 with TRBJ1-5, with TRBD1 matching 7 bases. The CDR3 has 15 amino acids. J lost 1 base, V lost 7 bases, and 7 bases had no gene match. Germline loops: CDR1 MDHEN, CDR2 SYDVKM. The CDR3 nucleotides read TGTGCCAGCACCCCTTTGGGACAGAGCAATCAGCCCCAGCATTTT. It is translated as CASTPLGQSNQPQHF.

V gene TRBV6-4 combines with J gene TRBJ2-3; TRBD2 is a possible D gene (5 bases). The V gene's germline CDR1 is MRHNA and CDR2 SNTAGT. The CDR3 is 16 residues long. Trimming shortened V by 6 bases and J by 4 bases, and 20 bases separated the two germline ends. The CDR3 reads CASRAPIGEESDTQYF. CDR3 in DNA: TGTGCCAGCAGAGCCCCCATCGGGGAAGAATCAGATACGCAGTATTTT.

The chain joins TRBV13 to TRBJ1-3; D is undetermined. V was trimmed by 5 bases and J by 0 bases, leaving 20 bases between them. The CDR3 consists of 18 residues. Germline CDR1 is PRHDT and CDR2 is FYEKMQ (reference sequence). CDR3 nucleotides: TGTGCCAGCAGCCGTTTTACGGGCGGTGTCTTCTCTGGAAACACCATATATTTT. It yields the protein CASSRFTGGVFSGNTIYF.

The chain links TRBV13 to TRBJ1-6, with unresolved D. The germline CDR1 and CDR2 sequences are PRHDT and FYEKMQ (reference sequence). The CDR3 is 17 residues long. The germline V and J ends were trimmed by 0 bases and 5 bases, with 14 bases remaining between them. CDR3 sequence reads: CASSLGGEGADNSPLHF. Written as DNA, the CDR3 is TGTGCCAGCAGCTTAGGTGGGGAGGGAGCCGATAATTCACCCCTCCACTTT.

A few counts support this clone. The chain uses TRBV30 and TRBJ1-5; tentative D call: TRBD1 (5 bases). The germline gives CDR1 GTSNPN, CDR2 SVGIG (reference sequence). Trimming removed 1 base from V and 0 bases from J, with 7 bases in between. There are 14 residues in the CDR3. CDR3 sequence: CAWSEGISNQPQHF. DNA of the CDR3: TGTGCCTGGAGTGAGGGGATTAGCAATCAGCCCCAGCATTTT.

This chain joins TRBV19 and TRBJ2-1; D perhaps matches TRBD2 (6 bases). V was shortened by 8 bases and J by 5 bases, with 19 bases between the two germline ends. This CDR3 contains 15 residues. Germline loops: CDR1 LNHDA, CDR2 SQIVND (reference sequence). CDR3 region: CASRTLGRHHNEQFF. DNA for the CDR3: TGTGCCAGTCGCACCCTTGGGAGGCACCACAATGAGCAGTTCTTC. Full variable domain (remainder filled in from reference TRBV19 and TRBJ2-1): DGGITQSPKYLFRKEGQNVTLSCEQNLNHDAMYWYRQDPGQGLRLIYYSQIVNDFQKGDIAEGYSVSREKKESFPLTVTSAQKNPTAFYLCASRTLGRHHNEQFFGPGTRLTVL.

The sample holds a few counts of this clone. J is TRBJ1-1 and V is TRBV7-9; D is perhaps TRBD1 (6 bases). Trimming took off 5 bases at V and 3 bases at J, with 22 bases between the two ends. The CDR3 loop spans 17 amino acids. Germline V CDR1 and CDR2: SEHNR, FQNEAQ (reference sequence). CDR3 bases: TGTGCCAGCAGCGGGCCTAGGGACAATCGAGGAGACACTGAAGCTTTCTTT. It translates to CASSGPRDNRGDTEAFF.

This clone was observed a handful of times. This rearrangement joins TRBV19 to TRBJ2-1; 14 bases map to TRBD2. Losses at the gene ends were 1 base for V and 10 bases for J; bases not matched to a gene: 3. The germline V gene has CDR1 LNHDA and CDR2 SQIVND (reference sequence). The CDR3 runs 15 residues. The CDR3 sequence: CASSIGLAGGHEQFF. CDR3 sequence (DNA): TGTGCCAGTAGTATAGGACTAGCGGGGGGGCACGAGCAGTTCTTC.

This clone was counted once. The CDR3 loop reads CATSRDNWGYTF. CDR3 DNA: TGTGCCACCAGCAGAGATAATTGGGGCTACACCTTC. This chain connects TRBV15 to TRBJ1-2; D gene ambiguous. CDR3 size: 12 residues. Trimming took 0 bases from V and 8 from J, leaving 7 bases between them. Germline values: CDR1 LNHNV, CDR2 YYDKDF (reference sequence).

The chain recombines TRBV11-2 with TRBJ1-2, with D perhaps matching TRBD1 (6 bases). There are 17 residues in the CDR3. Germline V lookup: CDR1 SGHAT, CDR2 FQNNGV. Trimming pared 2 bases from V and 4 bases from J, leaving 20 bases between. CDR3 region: CASSLLGRGKRGYGYTF. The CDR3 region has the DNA TGTGCCAGCAGCTTATTGGGCAGGGGAAAGAGGGGCTATGGCTACACCTTC.

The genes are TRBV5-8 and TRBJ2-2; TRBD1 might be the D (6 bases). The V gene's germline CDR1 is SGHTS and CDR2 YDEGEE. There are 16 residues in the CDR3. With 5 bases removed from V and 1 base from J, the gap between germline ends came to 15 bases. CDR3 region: CASRLRGSRNTGELFF. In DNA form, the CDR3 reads TGTGCCAGCAGGTTGAGGGGGTCGAGGAACACCGGGGAGCTGTTTTTT.

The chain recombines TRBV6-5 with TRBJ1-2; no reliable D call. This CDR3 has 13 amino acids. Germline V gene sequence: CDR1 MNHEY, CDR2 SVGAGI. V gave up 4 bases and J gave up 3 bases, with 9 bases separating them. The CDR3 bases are TGTGCCAGCAGTTCGGTAGGAGACTATGGCTACACCTTC. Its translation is CASSSVGDYGYTF.

The CDR3 is CASSQDRGSSVNTIYF. For the CDR3, the DNA is TGCGCCAGCAGCCAAGATCGCGGGTCCTCGGTAAACACCATATATTTT. The V gene is TRBV4-3, the J gene TRBJ1-3; no firm D call. The germline gives CDR1 LGHNA, CDR2 YSLEER. The ends were cut back, 0 bases at V and 6 bases at J, with 15 bases in the middle. This CDR3 is 16 amino acids long.

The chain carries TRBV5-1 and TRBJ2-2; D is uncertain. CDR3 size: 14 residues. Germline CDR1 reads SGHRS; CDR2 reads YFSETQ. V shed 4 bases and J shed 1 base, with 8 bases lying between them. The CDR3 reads CASSPGQNTGELFF. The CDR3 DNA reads TGCGCCAGCAGCCCCGGTCAGAACACCGGGGAGCTGTTTTTT.

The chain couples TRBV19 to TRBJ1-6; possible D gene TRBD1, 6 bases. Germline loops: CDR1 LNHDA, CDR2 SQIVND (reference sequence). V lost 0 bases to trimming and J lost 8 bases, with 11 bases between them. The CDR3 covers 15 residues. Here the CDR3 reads CASSIDRRGDSPLHF. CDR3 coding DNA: TGTGCCAGTAGTATAGATCGGAGGGGGGATTCACCCCTCCACTTT.

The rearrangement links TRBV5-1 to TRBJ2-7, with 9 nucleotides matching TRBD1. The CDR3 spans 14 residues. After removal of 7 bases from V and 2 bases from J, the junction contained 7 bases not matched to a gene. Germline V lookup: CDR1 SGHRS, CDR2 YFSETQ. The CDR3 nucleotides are TGCGCCAGCGGAATGACAGGGGGAACCTACGAGCAGTACTTC. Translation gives CASGMTGGTYEQYF.

CDR3 loop: CASSLMINLPEQFF. The CDR3 DNA reads TGTGCCAGCAGCTTAATGATAAACTTGCCAGAGCAGTTCTTC. V gene TRBV7-2 combines with J gene TRBJ2-1; no firm D call. V lost 2 bases and J 10 bases, leaving 15 bases between the germline ends. Germline CDR1 is SGHTA and CDR2 is FQGNSA. The CDR3 consists of 14 residues.

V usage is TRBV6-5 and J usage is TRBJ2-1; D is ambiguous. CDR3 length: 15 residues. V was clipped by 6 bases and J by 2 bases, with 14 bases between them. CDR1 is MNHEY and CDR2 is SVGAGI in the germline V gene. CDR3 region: CASSTGRSPYNEQFF. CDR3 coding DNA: TGTGCCAGCAGCACCGGACGTTCGCCCTACAATGAGCAGTTCTTC.